This TCR beta chain originates from a study of shared clonotypes between healthy human individuals. The J segment lost 4 bases and the V segment lost 3 bases, leaving 3 bases of the junction unmatched. Germline CDR1 MNHEY, CDR2 SVGAGI. CDR3 size: 15 residues. Donors comprised healthy HIV-negative adults lacking recent acute infections or vaccinations. Clones were sequenced by immunoSEQ multiplex PCR, and TCRdb holds only the in-frame ones, with some missing. The sample consists of about 1 million clones, about 75% of them appearing once. Points on this clone: What it binds is unknown.

Overall study results and limits: Naive subsets, compared against memory subsets, generally had larger estimated richness values. Relative to their counterparts shared across all four donors, non-shared clonotypes exhibited diminished generation probabilities.

Source material: memory CD4+ T cells sorted from blood. Subset noted: CD45RA-negative fraction. The chain is built from TRBV6-5 and TRBJ2-1; 10 positions match TRBD2. The sequence came from a young man in good health. The CDR3 region is CASSYKAGGYNEQFF. The CDR3 nucleotides are TGTGCCAGCAGTTATAAAGCGGGAGGGTACAATGAGCAGTTCTTC.